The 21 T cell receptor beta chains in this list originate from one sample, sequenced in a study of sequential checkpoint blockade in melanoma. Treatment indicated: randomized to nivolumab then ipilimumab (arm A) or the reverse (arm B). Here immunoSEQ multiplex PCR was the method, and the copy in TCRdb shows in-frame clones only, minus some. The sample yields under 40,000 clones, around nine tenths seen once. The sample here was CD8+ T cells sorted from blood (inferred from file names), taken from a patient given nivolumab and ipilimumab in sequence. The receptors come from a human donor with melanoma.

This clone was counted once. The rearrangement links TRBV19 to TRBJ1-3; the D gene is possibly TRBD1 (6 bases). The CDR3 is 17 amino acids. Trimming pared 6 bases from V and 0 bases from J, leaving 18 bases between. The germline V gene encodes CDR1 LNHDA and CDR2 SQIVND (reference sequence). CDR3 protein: CASRAMRQDTSGNTIYF. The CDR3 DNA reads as TGTGCCAGTAGGGCGATGAGACAGGACACCTCTGGAAACACCATATATTTT.

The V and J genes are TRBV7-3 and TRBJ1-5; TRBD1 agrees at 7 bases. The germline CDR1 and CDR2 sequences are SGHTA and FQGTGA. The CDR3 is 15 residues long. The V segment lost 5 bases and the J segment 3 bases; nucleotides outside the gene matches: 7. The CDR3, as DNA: TGTGCCAGCAGCCACCGGGACAGTTTCAATCAGCCCCAGCATTTT. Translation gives CASSHRDSFNQPQHF.

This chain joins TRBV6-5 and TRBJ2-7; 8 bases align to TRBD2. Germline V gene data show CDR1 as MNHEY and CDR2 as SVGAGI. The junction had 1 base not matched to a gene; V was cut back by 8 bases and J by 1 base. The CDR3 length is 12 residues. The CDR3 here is CASRGGSYEQYV. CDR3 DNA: TGTGCCAGCCGGGGGGGGTCCTACGAGCAGTACGTC.

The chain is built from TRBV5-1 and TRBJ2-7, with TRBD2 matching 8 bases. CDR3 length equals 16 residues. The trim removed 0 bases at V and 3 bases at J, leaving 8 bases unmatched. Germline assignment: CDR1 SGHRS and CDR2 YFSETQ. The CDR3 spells CASSLALGLGYYEQYF. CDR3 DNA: TGCGCCAGCAGCTTGGCCTTGGGACTAGGGTACTACGAGCAGTACTTC.

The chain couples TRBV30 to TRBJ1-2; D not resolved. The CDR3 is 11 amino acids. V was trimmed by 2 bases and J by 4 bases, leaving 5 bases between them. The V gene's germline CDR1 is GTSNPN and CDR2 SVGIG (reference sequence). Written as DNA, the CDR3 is TGTGCCTGGAGTACAATCTATGGCTACACCTTC. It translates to CAWSTIYGYTF.

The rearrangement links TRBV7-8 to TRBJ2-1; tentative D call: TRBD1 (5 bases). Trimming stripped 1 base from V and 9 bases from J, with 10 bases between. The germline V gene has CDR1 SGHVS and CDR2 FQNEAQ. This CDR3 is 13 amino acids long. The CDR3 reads CASSLGRRVEQFF. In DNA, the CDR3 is TGTGCCAGCAGCTTAGGCCGCAGGGTTGAGCAGTTCTTC.

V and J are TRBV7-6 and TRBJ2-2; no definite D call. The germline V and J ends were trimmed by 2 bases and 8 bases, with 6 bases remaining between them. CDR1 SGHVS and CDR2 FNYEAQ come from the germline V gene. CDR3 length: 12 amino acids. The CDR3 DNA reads TGTGCCAGCAGCTTACTCGGGGGGGAGCTGTTTTTT. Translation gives CASSLLGGELFF. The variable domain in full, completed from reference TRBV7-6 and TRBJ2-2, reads GAGVSQSPRYKVTKRGQDVALRCDPISGHVSLYWYRQALGQGPEFLTYFNYEAQQDKSGLPNDRFSAERPEGSISTLTIQRTEQRDSAMYRCASSLLGGELFFGEGSRLTVL.

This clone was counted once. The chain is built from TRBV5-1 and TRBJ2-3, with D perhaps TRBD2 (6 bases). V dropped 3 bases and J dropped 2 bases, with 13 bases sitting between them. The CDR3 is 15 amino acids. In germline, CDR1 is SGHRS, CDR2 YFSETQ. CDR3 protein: CASSYLARYTDTQYF. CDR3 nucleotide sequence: TGCGCCAGCAGCTACCTAGCGCGTTACACAGATACGCAGTATTTT.

The CDR3 DNA sequence: TGTGCCAGCAGTCCGGACAGTAGTTCCTACGAGCAGTACTTC. Translating gives CASSPDSSSYEQYF. The rearrangement uses TRBV27 and TRBJ2-7, with TRBD1 as a possible D gene (6 bases). Germline V gene lookup returns CDR1 MNHEY and CDR2 SMNVEV (reference sequence). Trimming took 5 bases from V and 1 from J, leaving 12 bases between them. The CDR3 is made up of 14 amino acids.

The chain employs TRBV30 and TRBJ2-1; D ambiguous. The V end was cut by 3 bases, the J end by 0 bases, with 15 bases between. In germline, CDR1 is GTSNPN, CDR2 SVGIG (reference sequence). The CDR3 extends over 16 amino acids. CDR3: CAWRGRLIHSYNEQFF. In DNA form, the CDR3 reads TGTGCCTGGAGGGGCCGATTAATCCACTCCTACAATGAGCAGTTCTTC.

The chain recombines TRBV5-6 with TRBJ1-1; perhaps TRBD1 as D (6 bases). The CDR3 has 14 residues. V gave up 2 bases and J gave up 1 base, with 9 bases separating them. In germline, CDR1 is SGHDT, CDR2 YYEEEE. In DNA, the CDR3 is TGTGCCAGCAGCTTCCAGGGGAGGAACACTGAAGCTTTCTTT. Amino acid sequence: CASSFQGRNTEAFF. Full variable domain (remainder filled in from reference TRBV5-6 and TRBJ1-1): DAGVTQSPTHLIKTRGQQVTLRCSPKSGHDTVSWYQQALGQGPQFIFQYYEEEERQRGNFPDRFSGHQFPNYSSELNVNALLLGDSALYLCASSFQGRNTEAFFGQGTRLTVV.

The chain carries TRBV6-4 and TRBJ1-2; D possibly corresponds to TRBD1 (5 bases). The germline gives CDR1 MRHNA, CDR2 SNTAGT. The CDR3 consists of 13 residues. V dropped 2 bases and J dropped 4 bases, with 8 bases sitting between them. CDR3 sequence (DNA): TGTGCCAGCAGTGACACGGGGGGCTATGGCTACACCTTC. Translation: CASSDTGGYGYTF.

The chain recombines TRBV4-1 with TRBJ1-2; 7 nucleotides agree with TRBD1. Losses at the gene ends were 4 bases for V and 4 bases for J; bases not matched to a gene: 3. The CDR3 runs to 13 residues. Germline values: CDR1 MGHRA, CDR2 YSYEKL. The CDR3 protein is CASSPTGAYGYTF. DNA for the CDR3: TGCGCCAGCAGCCCTACAGGGGCCTATGGCTACACCTTC.

DNA of the CDR3: TGTGCCAGCAGCTCCGCGTGGGGCGACTCCTACAATGAGCAGTTCTTC. Residues: CASSSAWGDSYNEQFF. This chain uses TRBV7-6 with TRBJ2-1; TRBD1 might be the D (5 bases). The germline V gene has CDR1 SGHVS and CDR2 FNYEAQ. V gave up 4 bases and J gave up 0 bases, with 13 bases separating them. The CDR3 extends over 16 amino acids.

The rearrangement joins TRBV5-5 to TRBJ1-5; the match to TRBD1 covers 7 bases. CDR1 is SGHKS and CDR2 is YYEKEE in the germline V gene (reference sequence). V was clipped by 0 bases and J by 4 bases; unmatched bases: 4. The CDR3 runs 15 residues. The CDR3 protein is CASSLAGGPNQPQHF. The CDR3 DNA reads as TGTGCCAGCAGCTTGGCAGGGGGTCCTAATCAGCCCCAGCATTTT.

In DNA form, the CDR3 reads TGTGCCAGCAGCGCTCGGGACAGTGGTAATCTTGAAGCTTTCTTT. This gives the protein CASSARDSGNLEAFF. The chain joins TRBV9 to TRBJ1-1; 7 bases fit TRBD1. The J segment lost 7 bases and the V segment lost 3 bases, leaving 12 bases of the junction unmatched. Germline-derived CDR1 and CDR2 are SGDLS and YYNGEE. The CDR3 runs to 15 residues.

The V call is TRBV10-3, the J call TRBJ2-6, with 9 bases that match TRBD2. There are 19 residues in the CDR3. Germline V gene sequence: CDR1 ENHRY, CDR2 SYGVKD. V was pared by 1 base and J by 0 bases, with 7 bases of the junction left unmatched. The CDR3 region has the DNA TGTGCCATCAGTGAGTGGGCTAGCGGGATGGGCTCTGGGGCCAACGTCCTGACTTTC. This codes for CAISEWASGMGSGANVLTF.

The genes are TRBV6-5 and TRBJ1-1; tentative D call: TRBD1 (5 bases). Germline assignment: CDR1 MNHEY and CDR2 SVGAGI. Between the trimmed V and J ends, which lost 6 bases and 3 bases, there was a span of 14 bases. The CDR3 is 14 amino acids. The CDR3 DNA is TGTGCCAGCAGCGGGGAGGGGCCCTACACTGAAGCTTTCTTT. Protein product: CASSGEGPYTEAFF.

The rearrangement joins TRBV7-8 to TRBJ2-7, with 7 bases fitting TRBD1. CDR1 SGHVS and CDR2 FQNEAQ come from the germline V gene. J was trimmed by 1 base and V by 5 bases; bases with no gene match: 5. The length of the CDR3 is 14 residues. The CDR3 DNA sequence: TGTGCCAGCAGCCTTGACAGGGTTTCCTACGAGCAGTACGTC. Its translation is CASSLDRVSYEQYV.

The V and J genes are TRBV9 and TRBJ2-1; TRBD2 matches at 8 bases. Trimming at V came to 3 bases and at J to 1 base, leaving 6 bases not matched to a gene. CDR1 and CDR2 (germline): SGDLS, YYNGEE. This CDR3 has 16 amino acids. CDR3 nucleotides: TGTGCCAGCAGCGGGACTAGCCCGTATTCCTACAATGAGCAGTTCTTC. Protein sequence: CASSGTSPYSYNEQFF.

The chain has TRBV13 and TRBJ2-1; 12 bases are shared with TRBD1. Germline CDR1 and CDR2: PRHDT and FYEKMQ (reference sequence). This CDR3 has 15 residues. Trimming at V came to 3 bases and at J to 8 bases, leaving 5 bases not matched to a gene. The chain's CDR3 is CASSFRDRGLDEQFF. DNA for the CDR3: TGTGCCAGCAGCTTCCGGGACAGGGGGCTTGATGAGCAGTTCTTC.